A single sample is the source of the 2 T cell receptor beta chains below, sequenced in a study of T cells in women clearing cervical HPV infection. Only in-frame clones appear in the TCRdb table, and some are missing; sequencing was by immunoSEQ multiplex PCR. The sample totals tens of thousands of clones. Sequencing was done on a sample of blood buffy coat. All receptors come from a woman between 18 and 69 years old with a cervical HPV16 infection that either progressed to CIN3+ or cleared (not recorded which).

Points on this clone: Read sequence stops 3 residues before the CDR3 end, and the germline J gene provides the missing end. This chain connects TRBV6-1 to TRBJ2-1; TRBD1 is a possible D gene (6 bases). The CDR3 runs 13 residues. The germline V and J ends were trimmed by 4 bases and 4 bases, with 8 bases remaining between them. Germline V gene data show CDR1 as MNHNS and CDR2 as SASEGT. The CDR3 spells CASSVDRYNEQFF. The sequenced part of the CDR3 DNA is TGTGCCAGCAGTGTAGACAGGTACAATGAG.

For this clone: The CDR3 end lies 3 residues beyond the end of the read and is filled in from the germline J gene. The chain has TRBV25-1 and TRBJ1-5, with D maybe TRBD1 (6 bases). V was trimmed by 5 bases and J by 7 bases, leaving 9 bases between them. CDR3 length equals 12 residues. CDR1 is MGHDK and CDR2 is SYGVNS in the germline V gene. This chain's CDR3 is CASSRGSQPQHF. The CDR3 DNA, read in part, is TGTGCCAGCAGTAGGGGGTCCCAGCCC.